The 20 T cell receptor beta chains below were found in one sample sequenced in a study of T cell changes during pregnancy in multiple sclerosis. The table came from immunoSEQ multiplex PCR; TCRdb's copy has only in-frame clones and leaves some out. Of about 68,000 clones in the sample, 75% to 95% were seen once. Sequencing used peripheral blood, obtained in the first trimester of pregnancy. These receptors all stem from a female donor with multiple sclerosis, enrolled in a pregnancy study.

The chain uses TRBV7-2 and TRBJ2-7, with 9 bases fitting TRBD2. Germline CDR1 is SGHTA and CDR2 is FQGNSA. Unmatched junction bases numbered 10, after V lost 5 bases and J lost 2 bases. This CDR3 has 16 residues. The CDR3 coding sequence is TGTGCCAGCAGCACTGATAGCGGGGGTGACGCCTACGAGCAGTACTTC. Protein: CASSTDSGGDAYEQYF. The variable domain in full, completed from reference TRBV7-2 and TRBJ2-7, reads GAGVSQSPSNKVTEKGKDVELRCDPISGHTALYWYRQSLGQGLEFLIYFQGNSAPDKSGLPSDRFSAERTGGSVSTLTIQRTQQEDSAVYLCASSTDSGGDAYEQYFGPGTRLTVT.

The V and J genes are TRBV9 and TRBJ2-1, with 8 bases that match TRBD2. V gave up 4 bases and J gave up 5 bases; unmatched junction bases: 5. Germline V gene lookup returns CDR1 SGDLS and CDR2 YYNGEE. The CDR3 runs 14 residues. CDR3 bases: TGTGCCAGCAGCTTCAGCGGGGGCCACAATGAGCAGTTCTTC. Protein: CASSFSGGHNEQFF.

This CDR3 reads CASSLGFGGPGNTIYF. In DNA form, the CDR3 reads TGTGCCAGCAGCTTAGGATTCGGGGGGCCTGGAAACACCATATATTTT. The genes are TRBV13 and TRBJ1-3; possibly TRBD1 for D (6 bases). CDR1 and CDR2 (germline): PRHDT, FYEKMQ (reference sequence). Between the trimmed V and J ends, which lost 0 bases and 2 bases, there was a span of 11 bases. The CDR3 contains 16 residues.

Only one count was recorded for this clone. The chain employs TRBV7-6 and TRBJ2-2; maybe TRBD1 (5 bases). Trimming removed 1 base from V and 6 bases from J, with 9 bases in between. The CDR3 has 14 residues. Germline V lookup: CDR1 SGHVS, CDR2 FNYEAQ. The DNA of the CDR3 is TGTGCCAGCAGCTTAGTCCAGGGCGCCGGGGAGCTGTTTTTT. This codes for CASSLVQGAGELFF.

The V gene is TRBV6-1, the J gene TRBJ1-4; TRBD1 is a possible D gene (6 bases). The germline V and J ends were trimmed by 7 bases and 5 bases, with 17 bases remaining between them. Germline loops: CDR1 MNHNS, CDR2 SASEGT. CDR3 length: 15 amino acids. CDR3 nucleotides: TGTGCCAGCATCCTAGGGGGAAGAGGAAATGAAAAACTGTTTTTT. Its translation is CASILGGRGNEKLFF.

This chain uses TRBV2 with TRBJ1-1; D gene unclear. CDR3 length equals 13 residues. From germline, CDR1 is SNHLY and CDR2 FYNNEI. Deletions cut 3 bases from V and 1 base from J, with 6 bases between. The CDR3 nucleotides read TGTGCCAGCAGTGAGAACAAGAACACTGAAGCTTTCTTT. It yields the protein CASSENKNTEAFF.

This chain connects TRBV14 to TRBJ2-1; possible D gene TRBD1, 5 bases. Germline V gives CDR1 SGHDN, CDR2 FVKESK. This CDR3 is built from 14 residues. The V and J ends lost 0 bases and 7 bases respectively, with 10 bases between them. CDR3 region: CASSQESRANEQFF. In DNA form, the CDR3 reads TGTGCCAGCAGCCAAGAATCCAGGGCAAATGAGCAGTTCTTC.

J is TRBJ1-2 and V is TRBV11-2; D ambiguous. This CDR3 contains 13 residues. In germline, CDR1 is SGHAT, CDR2 FQNNGV. Between the trimmed V and J ends, which lost 6 bases and 2 bases, there was a span of 10 bases. CDR3 DNA sequence: TGTGCCAGCAGACCCATAGAAAACTATGGCTACACCTTC. Protein sequence: CASRPIENYGYTF.

The chain couples TRBV5-1 to TRBJ2-1; TRBD2 aligns across 10 bases. V was clipped by 4 bases and J by 6 bases; unmatched bases: 7. Germline-derived CDR1 and CDR2 are SGHRS and YFSETQ. CDR3 length: 15 residues. The CDR3 nucleotides are TGCGCCAGCAGCGGTCTAGCGGGAGTCCTCAATGAGCAGTTCTTC. Amino acids: CASSGLAGVLNEQFF. Drawing the rest from reference TRBV5-1 and TRBJ2-1, the complete variable domain is KAGVTQTPRYLIKTRGQQVTLSCSPISGHRSVSWYQQTPGQGLQFLFEYFSETQRNKGNFPGRFSGRQFSNSRSEMNVSTLELGDSALYLCASSGLAGVLNEQFFGPGTRLTVL.

This sequence joins TRBV2 and TRBJ2-1; 9 nucleotides agree with TRBD2. The germline gives CDR1 SNHLY, CDR2 FYNNEI. This CDR3 is 15 amino acids long. The junction had 7 bases not matched to a gene; V was cut back by 6 bases and J by 4 bases. Here the CDR3 DNA reads TGTGCCAGCAGGGAGGCGGGGGGGCCTTACAATGAGCAGTTCTTC. Its protein is CASREAGGPYNEQFF.

The chain links TRBV6-5 to TRBJ1-2; no reliable D call. CDR1 MNHEY and CDR2 SVGAGI come from the germline V gene. V was trimmed by 5 bases and J by 4 bases, leaving 14 bases between them. The CDR3 covers 14 residues. The CDR3 spells CASSPRRASYGYTF. The CDR3 DNA reads TGTGCCAGCAGTCCTCGAAGAGCCTCCTATGGCTACACCTTC.

The chain is built from TRBV23-1 and TRBJ2-1; D might be TRBD2 (5 bases). TRBV23-1 is an open reading frame, and its role is uncertain. CDR3 size: 14 residues. V was shortened by 1 base and J by 12 bases, with 16 bases between the two germline ends. The CDR3 sequence is CASSQLGRAKAQFF. In DNA, the CDR3 is TGCGCCAGCAGTCAATTAGGGCGGGCGAAAGCGCAGTTCTTC.

V is TRBV2 and J is TRBJ1-2; D remains unclear. V gave up 0 bases and J gave up 8 bases, with 13 bases separating them. The length of the CDR3 is 14 residues. Germline V gives CDR1 SNHLY, CDR2 FYNNEI. The CDR3, as DNA: TGTGCCAGCAGTGAAGCCCGGGGAGAAGTAGGCTACACCTTC. This encodes CASSEARGEVGYTF.

V usage is TRBV19 and J usage is TRBJ1-3; D is perhaps TRBD1 (6 bases). CDR1 is LNHDA, CDR2 SQIVND, per germline (reference sequence). V lost 5 bases to trimming and J lost 0 bases, with 17 bases between them. There are 17 residues in the CDR3. Here the CDR3 reads CASSWNLGGLSGNTIYF. CDR3 sequence (DNA): TGTGCCAGTAGTTGGAACCTTGGGGGCCTCTCTGGAAACACCATATATTTT.

The V call is TRBV19, the J call TRBJ2-7; TRBD1 is a possible D gene (8 bases). Trimming stripped 7 bases from V and 2 bases from J, with 21 bases between. CDR3 length equals 16 residues. The germline V gene has CDR1 LNHDA and CDR2 SQIVND (reference sequence). This chain's CDR3 is CASNNRGGQGAYEQYF. The CDR3 DNA reads TGTGCCAGTAATAACAGGGGGGGGCAGGGTGCCTACGAGCAGTACTTC.

The chain joins TRBV9 to TRBJ2-2; D may be TRBD2 (7 bases). Between the trimmed V and J ends, which lost 2 bases and 4 bases, there was a span of 12 bases. Germline V gene lookup returns CDR1 SGDLS and CDR2 YYNGEE. CDR3 length equals 15 residues. CDR3: CASSVGGAVTGELFF. The CDR3 DNA reads TGTGCCAGCAGCGTTGGGGGGGCGGTCACCGGGGAGCTGTTTTTT.

This clone was seen a single time. This chain joins TRBV6-1 and TRBJ2-2; 7 nucleotides line up with TRBD2. Germline loops: CDR1 MNHNS, CDR2 SASEGT. The CDR3 totals 14 residues. V lost 3 bases, J lost 5 bases, and 3 bases stayed unmatched. The CDR3 DNA sequence: TGTGCCAGCAGTGAGGGGGGGGAAACCGGGGAGCTGTTTTTT. The encoded protein is CASSEGGETGELFF.

The rearrangement joins TRBV19 to TRBJ1-5; D might be TRBD1 (5 bases). This CDR3 has 15 amino acids. The germline gives CDR1 LNHDA, CDR2 SQIVND (reference sequence). V lost 10 bases, J lost 0 bases, and 16 bases lay in between. Here the CDR3 reads CATSPGIYSNQPQHF. CDR3 bases: TGTGCCACCAGCCCAGGGATTTATAGCAATCAGCCCCAGCATTTT.

The chain recombines TRBV10-3 with TRBJ2-5, with 9 bases identical to TRBD1. V lost 4 bases to trimming and J lost 2 bases; unmatched junction nucleotides: 2. The CDR3 runs 14 residues. Germline V gives CDR1 ENHRY, CDR2 SYGVKD. CDR3: CAISADRGQETQYF. Written as DNA, the CDR3 is TGTGCCATCAGTGCCGACAGGGGGCAAGAGACCCAGTACTTC.

A single count supports this clone. The rearrangement links TRBV5-4 to TRBJ2-1, with a possible D match to TRBD2 (5 bases). Germline values: CDR1 SGHNT, CDR2 YYREEE (reference sequence). CDR3 length: 15 amino acids. V lost 4 bases, J lost 5 bases, and 16 bases lay in between. CDR3 in DNA: TGTGCCAGCAGCCTGGATGCGGGCCCGGACAATGAGCAGTTCTTC. It yields the protein CASSLDAGPDNEQFF.